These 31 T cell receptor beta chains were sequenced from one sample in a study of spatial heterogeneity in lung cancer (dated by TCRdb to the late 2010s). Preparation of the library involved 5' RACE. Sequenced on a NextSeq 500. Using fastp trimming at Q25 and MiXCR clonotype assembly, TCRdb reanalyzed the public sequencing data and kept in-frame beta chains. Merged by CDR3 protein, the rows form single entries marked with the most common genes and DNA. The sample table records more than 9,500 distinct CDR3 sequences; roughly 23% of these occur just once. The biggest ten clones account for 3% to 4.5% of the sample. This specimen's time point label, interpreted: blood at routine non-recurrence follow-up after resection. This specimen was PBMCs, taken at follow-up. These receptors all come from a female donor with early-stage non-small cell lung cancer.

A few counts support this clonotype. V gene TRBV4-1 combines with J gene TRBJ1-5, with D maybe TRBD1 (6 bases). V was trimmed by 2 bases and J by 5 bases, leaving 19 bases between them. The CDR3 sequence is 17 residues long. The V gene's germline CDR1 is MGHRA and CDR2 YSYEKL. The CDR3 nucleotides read TGCGCCAGCAGCCAATACCCGGGGCAGGGGACGCATCAGCCCCAGCATTTT. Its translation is CASSQYPGQGTHQPQHF.

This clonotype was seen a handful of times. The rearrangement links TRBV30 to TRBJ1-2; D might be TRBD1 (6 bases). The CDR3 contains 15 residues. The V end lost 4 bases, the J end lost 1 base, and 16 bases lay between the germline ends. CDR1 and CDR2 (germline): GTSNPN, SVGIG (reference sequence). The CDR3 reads CAWTQNREINYGYTF. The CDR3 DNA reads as TGTGCCTGGACCCAAAACAGGGAAATTAACTATGGCTACACCTTC.

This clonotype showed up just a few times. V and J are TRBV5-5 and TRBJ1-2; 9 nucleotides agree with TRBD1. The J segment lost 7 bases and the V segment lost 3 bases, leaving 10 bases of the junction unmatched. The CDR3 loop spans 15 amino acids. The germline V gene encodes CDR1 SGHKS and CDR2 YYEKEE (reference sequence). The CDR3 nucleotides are TGTGCCAGCAGCTCCTGGACAGGGGCTCTGGTTGGCTACACCTTC. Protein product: CASSSWTGALVGYTF. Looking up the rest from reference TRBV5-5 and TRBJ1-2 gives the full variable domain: DAGVTQSPTHLIKTRGQQVTLRCSPISGHKSVSWYQQVLGQGPQFIFQYYEKEERGRGNFPDRFSARQFPNYSSELNVNALLLGDSALYLCASSSWTGALVGYTFGSGTRLTVV.

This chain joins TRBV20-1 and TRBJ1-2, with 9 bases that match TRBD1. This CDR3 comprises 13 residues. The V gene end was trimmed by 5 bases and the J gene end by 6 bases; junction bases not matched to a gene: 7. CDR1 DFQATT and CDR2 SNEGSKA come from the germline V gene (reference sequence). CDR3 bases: TGCAGTGCTCCACAGGGGGCGCGTCATGGCTACACCTTC. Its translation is CSAPQGARHGYTF.

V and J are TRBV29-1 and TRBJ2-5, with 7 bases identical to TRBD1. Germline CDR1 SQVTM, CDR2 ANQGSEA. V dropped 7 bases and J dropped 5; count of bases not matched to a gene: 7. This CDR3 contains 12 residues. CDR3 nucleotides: TGCAGCGGCGGAGGCAGGGGGGAGACCCAGTACTTC. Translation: CSGGGRGETQYF. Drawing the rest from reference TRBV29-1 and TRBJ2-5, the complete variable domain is SAVISQKPSRDICQRGTSLTIQCQVDSQVTMMFWYRQQPGQSLTLIATANQGSEATYESGFVIDKFPISRPNLTFSTLTVSNMSPEDSSIYLCSGGGRGETQYFGPGTRLLVL.

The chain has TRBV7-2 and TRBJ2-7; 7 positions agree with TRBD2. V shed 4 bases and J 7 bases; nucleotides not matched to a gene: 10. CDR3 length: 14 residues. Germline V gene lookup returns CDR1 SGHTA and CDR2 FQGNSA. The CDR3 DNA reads TGTGCCAGCAGCTCCCGGGACTACGCGCGGGAGCAGTACTTC. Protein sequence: CASSSRDYAREQYF. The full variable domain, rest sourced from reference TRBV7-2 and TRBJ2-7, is GAGVSQSPSNKVTEKGKDVELRCDPISGHTALYWYRQSLGQGLEFLIYFQGNSAPDKSGLPSDRFSAERTGGSVSTLTIQRTQQEDSAVYLCASSSRDYAREQYFGPGTRLTVT.

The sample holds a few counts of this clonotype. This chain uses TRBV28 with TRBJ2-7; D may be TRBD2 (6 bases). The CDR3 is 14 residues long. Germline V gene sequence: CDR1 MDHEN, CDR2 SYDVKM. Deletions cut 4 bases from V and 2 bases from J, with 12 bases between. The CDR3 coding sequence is TGTGCCAGCAGTTGGGGACTCCTGACCTACGAGCAGTACTTC. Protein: CASSWGLLTYEQYF. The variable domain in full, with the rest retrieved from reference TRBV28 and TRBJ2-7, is DVKVTQSSRYLVKRTGEKVFLECVQDMDHENMFWYRQDPGLGLRLIYFSYDVKMKEKGDIPEGYSVSREKKERFSLILESASTNQTSMYLCASSWGLLTYEQYFGPGTRLTVT.

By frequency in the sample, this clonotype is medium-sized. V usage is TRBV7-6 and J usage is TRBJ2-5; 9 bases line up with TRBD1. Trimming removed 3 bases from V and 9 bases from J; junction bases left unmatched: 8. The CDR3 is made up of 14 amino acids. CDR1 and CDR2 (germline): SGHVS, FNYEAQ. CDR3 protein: CASSLGQGSHPQYF. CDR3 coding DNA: TGTGCCAGCAGCTTGGGACAGGGATCCCACCCCCAGTACTTC.

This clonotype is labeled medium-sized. The CDR3 loop is CASSLTSSYNSPLHF. The CDR3 DNA reads as TGTGCCAGCAGCTTAACGAGCTCCTATAATTCACCCCTCCACTTT. The chain links TRBV7-2 to TRBJ1-6; D not resolved. CDR1 SGHTA and CDR2 FQGNSA come from the germline V gene. This CDR3 comprises 15 residues. The V end was cut by 2 bases, the J end by 0 bases, with 5 bases between.

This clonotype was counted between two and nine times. CDR3 nucleotide sequence: TGCAGCGTCCGACGACAGCCCGGGGGAGATACGCAGTATTTT. Protein product: CSVRRQPGGDTQYF. V and J are TRBV29-1 and TRBJ2-3, with D tentatively TRBD2 (6 bases). The V gene's germline CDR1 is SQVTM and CDR2 ANQGSEA. CDR3 length: 14 residues. V was pared by 6 bases and J by 5 bases, with 18 bases between.

CDR3: CASSKGLAGDQETQYF. DNA of the CDR3: TGCGCCAGCAGCAAAGGACTAGCGGGAGACCAAGAGACCCAGTACTTC. The J gene is TRBJ2-5, the V gene TRBV5-1; TRBD2 agrees at 13 bases. The CDR3 runs to 16 residues. The junction had 3 bases not matched to a gene; V was cut back by 4 bases and J by 0 bases. CDR1 is SGHRS, CDR2 YFSETQ, per germline. The whole variable domain, remainder taken from reference TRBV5-1 and TRBJ2-5, is KAGVTQTPRYLIKTRGQQVTLSCSPISGHRSVSWYQQTPGQGLQFLFEYFSETQRNKGNFPGRFSGRQFSNSRSEMNVSTLELGDSALYLCASSKGLAGDQETQYFGPGTRLLVL.

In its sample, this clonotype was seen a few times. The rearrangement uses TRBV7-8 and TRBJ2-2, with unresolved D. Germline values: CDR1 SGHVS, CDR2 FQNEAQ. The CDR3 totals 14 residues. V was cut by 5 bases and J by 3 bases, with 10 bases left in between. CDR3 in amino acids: CASSLPAHTGELFF. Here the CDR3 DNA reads TGTGCCAGCAGCCTCCCGGCCCACACCGGGGAGCTGTTTTTT. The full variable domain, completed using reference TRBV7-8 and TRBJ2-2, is GAGVSQSPRYKVAKRGQDVALRCDPISGHVSLFWYQQALGQGPEFLTYFQNEAQLDKSGLPSDRFFAERPEGSVSTLKIQRTQQEDSAVYLCASSLPAHTGELFFGEGSRLTVL.

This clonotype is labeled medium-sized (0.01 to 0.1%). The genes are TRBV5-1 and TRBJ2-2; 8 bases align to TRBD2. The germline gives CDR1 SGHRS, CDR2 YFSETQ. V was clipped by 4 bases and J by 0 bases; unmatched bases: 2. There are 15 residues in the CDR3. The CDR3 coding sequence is TGCGCCAGCAGCAGGGGACTAGCGAACACCGGGGAGCTGTTTTTT. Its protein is CASSRGLANTGELFF.

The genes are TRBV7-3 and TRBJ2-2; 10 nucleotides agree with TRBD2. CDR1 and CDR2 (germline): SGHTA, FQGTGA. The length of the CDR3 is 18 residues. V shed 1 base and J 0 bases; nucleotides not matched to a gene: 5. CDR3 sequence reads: CASSLRGTSASNTGELFF. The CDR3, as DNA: TGTGCCAGCAGCTTAAGGGGGACTAGCGCTTCGAACACCGGGGAGCTGTTTTTT.

The CDR3 bases are TGCGCCAGCAGCTTGGATTCGGACACCTCCTACAATGAGCAGTTCTTC. Encoded protein: CASSLDSDTSYNEQFF. The rearrangement links TRBV5-1 to TRBJ2-1; maybe TRBD1 (5 bases). Germline assignment: CDR1 SGHRS and CDR2 YFSETQ. V lost 0 bases to trimming and J lost 0 bases, with 10 bases between them. The CDR3 loop spans 16 amino acids. Filled out from reference TRBV5-1 and TRBJ2-1, the complete variable domain reads KAGVTQTPRYLIKTRGQQVTLSCSPISGHRSVSWYQQTPGQGLQFLFEYFSETQRNKGNFPGRFSGRQFSNSRSEMNVSTLELGDSALYLCASSLDSDTSYNEQFFGPGTRLTVL.

The CDR3 region is CSARSPPGLAGPSSYEQYF. The DNA of the CDR3 is TGCAGTGCTAGATCACCTCCGGGACTAGCGGGCCCAAGCTCCTACGAGCAGTACTTC. The V gene is TRBV20-1, the J gene TRBJ2-7, with 12 bases identical to TRBD2. The CDR3 is made up of 19 amino acids. V lost 2 bases to trimming and J lost 0 bases; unmatched junction nucleotides: 14. The germline gives CDR1 DFQATT, CDR2 SNEGSKA (reference sequence).

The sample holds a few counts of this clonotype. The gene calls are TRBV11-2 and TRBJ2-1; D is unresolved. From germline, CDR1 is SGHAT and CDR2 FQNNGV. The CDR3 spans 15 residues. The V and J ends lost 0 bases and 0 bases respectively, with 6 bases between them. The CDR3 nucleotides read TGTGCCAGCAGCTTAGAAGGCCTCTCCTACAATGAGCAGTTCTTC. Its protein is CASSLEGLSYNEQFF.

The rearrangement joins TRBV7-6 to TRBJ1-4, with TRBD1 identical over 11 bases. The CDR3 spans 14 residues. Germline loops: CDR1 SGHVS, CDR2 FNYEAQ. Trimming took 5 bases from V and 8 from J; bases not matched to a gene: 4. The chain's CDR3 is CASSQGQGGEKLFF. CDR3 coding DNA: TGTGCCAGCAGCCAGGGACAGGGGGGGGAAAAACTGTTTTTT. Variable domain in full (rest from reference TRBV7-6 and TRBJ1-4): GAGVSQSPRYKVTKRGQDVALRCDPISGHVSLYWYRQALGQGPEFLTYFNYEAQQDKSGLPNDRFSAERPEGSISTLTIQRTEQRDSAMYRCASSQGQGGEKLFFGSGTQLSVL.

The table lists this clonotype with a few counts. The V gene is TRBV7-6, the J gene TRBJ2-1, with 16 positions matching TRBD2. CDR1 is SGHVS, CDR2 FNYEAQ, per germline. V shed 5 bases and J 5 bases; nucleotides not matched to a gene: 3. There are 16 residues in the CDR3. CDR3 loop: CASSLGLAGGHNEQFF. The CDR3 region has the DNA TGTGCCAGCAGCCTGGGACTAGCGGGAGGGCACAATGAGCAGTTCTTC.

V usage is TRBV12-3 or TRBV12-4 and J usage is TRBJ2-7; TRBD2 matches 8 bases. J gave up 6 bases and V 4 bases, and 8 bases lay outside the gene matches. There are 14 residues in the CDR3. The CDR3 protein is CASSSPGLVVEQYF. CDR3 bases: TGTGCCAGCAGTTCACCGGGACTAGTCGTCGAGCAGTACTTC.

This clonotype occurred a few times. Here the CDR3 DNA reads TGCAGTGCCAAGACTAGCGAGCAGTATTTT. This codes for CSAKTSEQYF. The chain recombines TRBV20-1 with TRBJ2-3; 8 nucleotides match TRBD2. V lost 6 bases, J lost 11 bases, and 4 bases stayed unmatched. This CDR3 spans 10 amino acids. Germline V CDR1 and CDR2: DFQATT, SNEGSKA (reference sequence).

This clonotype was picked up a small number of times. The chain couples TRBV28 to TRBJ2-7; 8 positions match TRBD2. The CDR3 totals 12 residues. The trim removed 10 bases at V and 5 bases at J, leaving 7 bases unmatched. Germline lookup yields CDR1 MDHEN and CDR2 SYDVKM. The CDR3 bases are TGTGCCACCCGGGGGGGGGTCGACGAGCAGTACTTC. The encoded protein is CATRGGVDEQYF. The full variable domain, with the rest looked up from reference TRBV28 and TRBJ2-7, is DVKVTQSSRYLVKRTGEKVFLECVQDMDHENMFWYRQDPGLGLRLIYFSYDVKMKEKGDIPEGYSVSREKKERFSLILESASTNQTSMYLCATRGGVDEQYFGPGTRLTVT.

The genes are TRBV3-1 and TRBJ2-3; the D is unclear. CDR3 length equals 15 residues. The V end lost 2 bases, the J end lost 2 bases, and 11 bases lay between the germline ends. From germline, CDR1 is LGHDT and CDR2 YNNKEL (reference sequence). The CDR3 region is CASSQWVRNTDTQYF. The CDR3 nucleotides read TGTGCCAGCAGCCAATGGGTACGGAACACAGATACGCAGTATTTT.

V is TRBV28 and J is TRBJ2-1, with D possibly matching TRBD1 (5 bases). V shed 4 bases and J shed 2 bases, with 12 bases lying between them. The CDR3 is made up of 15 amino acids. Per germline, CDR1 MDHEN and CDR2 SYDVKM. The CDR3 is CASSSPAGPYNEQFF. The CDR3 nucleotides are TGTGCCAGCAGTTCCCCGGCAGGGCCCTACAATGAGCAGTTCTTC.

The CDR3 DNA sequence: TGTGCCAGCAGCTTTTATAGCGGCACAGATACGCAGTATTTT. This translates into CASSFYSGTDTQYF. The genes are TRBV7-2 and TRBJ2-3; tentative D call: TRBD2 (5 bases). CDR1 and CDR2 (germline): SGHTA, FQGNSA. V was shortened by 3 bases and J by 1 base, with 8 bases between the two germline ends. The CDR3 is made up of 14 amino acids.

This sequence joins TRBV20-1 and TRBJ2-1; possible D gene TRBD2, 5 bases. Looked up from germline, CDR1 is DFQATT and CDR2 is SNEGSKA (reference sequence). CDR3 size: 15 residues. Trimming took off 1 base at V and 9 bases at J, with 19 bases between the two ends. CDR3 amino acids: CSARGRVRTDREQFF. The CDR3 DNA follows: TGCAGTGCTAGAGGGCGGGTTCGAACGGACCGTGAGCAGTTCTTC.

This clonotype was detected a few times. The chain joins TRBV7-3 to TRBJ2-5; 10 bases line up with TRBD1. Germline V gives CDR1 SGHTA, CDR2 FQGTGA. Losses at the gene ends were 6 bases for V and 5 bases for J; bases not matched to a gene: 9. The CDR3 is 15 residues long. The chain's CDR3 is CASSQGTGERETQYF. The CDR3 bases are TGTGCCAGCAGTCAAGGGACAGGGGAGAGGGAGACCCAGTACTTC.

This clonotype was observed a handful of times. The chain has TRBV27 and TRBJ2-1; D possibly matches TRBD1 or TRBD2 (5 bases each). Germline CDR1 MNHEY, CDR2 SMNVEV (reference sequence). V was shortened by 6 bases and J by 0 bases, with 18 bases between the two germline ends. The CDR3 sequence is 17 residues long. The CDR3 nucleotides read TGTGCCAGCAGCGTTTGGGGACCTATGAGCTCCTACAATGAGCAGTTCTTC. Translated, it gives CASSVWGPMSSYNEQFF.

CDR3 sequence (DNA): TGTGCCAGCAGTTCGGACAAAGAATCTAATGAAAAACTGTTTTTT. It is translated as CASSSDKESNEKLFF. V gene TRBV28 combines with J gene TRBJ1-4; D is perhaps TRBD1 (5 bases). Germline CDR1 MDHEN, CDR2 SYDVKM. The CDR3 has 15 residues. V lost 4 bases and J 3 bases, leaving 12 bases between the germline ends. Looking up the rest from reference TRBV28 and TRBJ1-4 gives the full variable domain: DVKVTQSSRYLVKRTGEKVFLECVQDMDHENMFWYRQDPGLGLRLIYFSYDVKMKEKGDIPEGYSVSREKKERFSLILESASTNQTSMYLCASSSDKESNEKLFFGSGTQLSVL.

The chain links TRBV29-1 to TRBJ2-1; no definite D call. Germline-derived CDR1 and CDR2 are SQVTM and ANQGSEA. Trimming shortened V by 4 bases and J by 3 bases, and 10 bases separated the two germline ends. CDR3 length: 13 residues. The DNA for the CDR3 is TGCAGCGTTGGAGAGGTTGACTACAATGAGCAGTTCTTC. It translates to CSVGEVDYNEQFF.

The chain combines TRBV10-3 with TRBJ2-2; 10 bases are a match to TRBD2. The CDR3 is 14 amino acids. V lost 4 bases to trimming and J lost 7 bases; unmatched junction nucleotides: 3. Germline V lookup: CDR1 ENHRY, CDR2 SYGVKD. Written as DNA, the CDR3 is TGTGCCATCAGTGCTAGCGGGAGAGACGGGGAGCTGTTTTTT. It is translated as CAISASGRDGELFF.